The 2 T cell receptor beta chains below all came from one sample that was sequenced in a study of T cell changes during pregnancy in multiple sclerosis. Sequencing was performed with immunoSEQ multiplex PCR; in TCRdb, only in-frame clones are kept and a portion is missing. The sample holds 85,000 to 100,000 clones; 85% to 95% are singletons and the top ten take around 0.93%. Sequenced here: peripheral blood, sampled before pregnancy. These receptors were obtained from a female donor with multiple sclerosis, enrolled in a pregnancy study.

J is TRBJ1-3 and V is TRBV15; a weak D match, TRBD1 (5 bases). Per the germline V gene, CDR1 is LNHNV and CDR2 is YYDKDF (reference sequence). The CDR3 sequence is 15 residues long. The germline V and J ends were trimmed by 4 bases and 4 bases, with 14 bases remaining between them. CDR3 sequence (DNA): TGTGCCACCAGCATAATGCCGGGACTAGGAAACACCATATATTTT. It is translated as CATSIMPGLGNTIYF.

The chain carries TRBV18 and TRBJ1-4; a weak D match, TRBD1 (5 bases). Trimming shortened V by 1 base and J by 7 bases, and 22 bases separated the two germline ends. Per germline, CDR1 KGHSH and CDR2 LQKENI. The CDR3 has 18 residues. The CDR3 sequence: CASSPQGTFLGSGEKLFF. The CDR3 region has the DNA TGTGCCAGCTCACCACAGGGGACTTTTCTAGGAAGTGGTGAAAAACTGTTTTTT.